The next 11 T cell receptor beta chains were all read from a single sample in a study of blood T cell repertoires in COVID-19. The data were produced by immunoSEQ multiplex PCR, yet TCRdb's version contains in-frame clones alone and is incomplete. The sample contains 200,000 to 250,000 clones, 88% of which appear only once. Sequenced input: PBMCs or T cells enriched from blood (not recorded which). These receptors were taken from a woman aged 30 to 39 who had been exposed to COVID-19.

This chain joins TRBV30 and TRBJ1-3, with 7 bases that match TRBD1. The V segment lost 5 bases and the J segment 0 bases; nucleotides outside the gene matches: 16. Germline lookup yields CDR1 GTSNPN and CDR2 SVGIG (reference sequence). The CDR3 loop spans 18 amino acids. CDR3 residues: CAWSRSRDSLPSGNTIYF. Written as DNA, the CDR3 is TGTGCCTGGTCTCGGTCCCGGGACAGCCTCCCCTCTGGAAACACCATATATTTT.

J is TRBJ2-3 and V is TRBV10-1, with D hard to call. This CDR3 has 14 residues. The V end was cut by 2 bases, the J end by 7 bases, with 13 bases between. Germline assignment: CDR1 WNHNN and CDR2 SYGVQD (reference sequence). The CDR3 is CASSEGALPNTQYF. The CDR3 nucleotides read TGCGCCAGCAGTGAGGGAGCGCTCCCCAATACGCAGTATTTT.

This clone has a single count. The CDR3 nucleotides are TGTGCCAGCAATGAGGGCTCGGGAGAGCAGTACTTC. Its protein is CASNEGSGEQYF. V gene TRBV3-1 (or the pseudogene TRBV3-2) combines with J gene TRBJ2-7; a weak D match, TRBD2 (5 bases). Trimming pared 7 bases from V and 7 bases from J, leaving 14 bases between. CDR1 LGHDT and CDR2 YNNKEL come from the germline V gene (reference sequence). The CDR3 totals 12 residues.

The gene calls are TRBV4-1 and TRBJ2-7; 7 bases are a match to TRBD1. With 3 bases clipped from V and 6 bases from J, the junction kept 5 bases outside the gene matches. The CDR3 is made up of 13 amino acids. Germline assignment: CDR1 MGHRA and CDR2 YSYEKL. CDR3 region: CASSQGQRAEQYF. In DNA, the CDR3 is TGCGCCAGCAGCCAGGGACAGAGGGCCGAGCAGTACTTC.

The gene calls are TRBV19 and TRBJ2-3; 7 nucleotides match TRBD1. The CDR3 runs 12 residues. Germline V gives CDR1 LNHDA, CDR2 SQIVND (reference sequence). V lost 6 bases, J lost 6 bases, and 3 bases stayed unmatched. As DNA, the CDR3 is TGTGCCAGTAGCTTCAGGGGGGATACGCAGTATTTT. The encoded protein is CASSFRGDTQYF.

The gene calls are TRBV5-1 and TRBJ2-1; 7 bases map to TRBD1. Germline lookup yields CDR1 SGHRS and CDR2 YFSETQ. The junction had 2 bases not matched to a gene; V was cut back by 2 bases and J by 0 bases. This CDR3 has 15 residues. The CDR3 sequence is CASSFRQGSYNEQFF. The CDR3 bases are TGCGCCAGCAGCTTCCGACAGGGCTCCTACAATGAGCAGTTCTTC.

The V gene is TRBV2, the J gene TRBJ2-1, with 8 nucleotides matching TRBD1. V shed 10 bases, J shed 5 bases, and the junction held 7 bases outside the gene matches. Germline values: CDR1 SNHLY, CDR2 FYNNEI. The CDR3 runs to 13 residues. The CDR3 region has the DNA TGTGCCACCCTTCAGGGGGCTGACAATGAGCAGTTCTTC. The encoded protein is CATLQGADNEQFF.

The table lists this clone with a count of one. The rearrangement uses TRBV18 and TRBJ1-6, with TRBD1 identical over 9 bases. Germline V gene sequence: CDR1 KGHSH, CDR2 LQKENI. J gave up 9 bases and V 2 bases, and 5 bases lay outside the gene matches. CDR3 length: 15 amino acids. CDR3 loop: CASSPIQGAGSPLHF. CDR3 nucleotide sequence: TGTGCCAGCTCACCAATACAGGGGGCAGGTTCACCCCTCCACTTT.

The chain employs TRBV6-4 and TRBJ2-7; 9 nucleotides agree with TRBD2. The V and J ends lost 4 bases and 4 bases, in that order; junction bases with no gene match: 11. Germline assignment: CDR1 MRHNA and CDR2 SNTAGT. The CDR3 consists of 16 residues. CDR3 coding DNA: TGTGCCAGCAGTGGGAGTTTCATAGCGGGAGAGTACGAGCAGTACTTC. Protein: CASSGSFIAGEYEQYF.

This clone turned up a few times. The rearrangement links TRBV5-4 to TRBJ1-1; TRBD1 is a possible D gene (5 bases). Germline CDR1 SGHNT, CDR2 YYREEE (reference sequence). This CDR3 is 13 amino acids long. V lost 1 base to trimming and J lost 5 bases, with 9 bases between them. The DNA for the CDR3 is TGTGCCAGCAGCTTGCCGGGGGGGACTGAAGCTTTCTTT. Translation gives CASSLPGGTEAFF.

The gene calls are TRBV5-1 and TRBJ2-2; D not resolved. CDR3 length equals 16 residues. Trimming took off 0 bases at V and 2 bases at J, with 11 bases between the two ends. The germline CDR1 and CDR2 sequences are SGHRS and YFSETQ. In DNA form, the CDR3 reads TGCGCCAGCAGCTTGGCCCGTCTACCCAACACCGGGGAGCTGTTTTTT. Translated, it gives CASSLARLPNTGELFF.